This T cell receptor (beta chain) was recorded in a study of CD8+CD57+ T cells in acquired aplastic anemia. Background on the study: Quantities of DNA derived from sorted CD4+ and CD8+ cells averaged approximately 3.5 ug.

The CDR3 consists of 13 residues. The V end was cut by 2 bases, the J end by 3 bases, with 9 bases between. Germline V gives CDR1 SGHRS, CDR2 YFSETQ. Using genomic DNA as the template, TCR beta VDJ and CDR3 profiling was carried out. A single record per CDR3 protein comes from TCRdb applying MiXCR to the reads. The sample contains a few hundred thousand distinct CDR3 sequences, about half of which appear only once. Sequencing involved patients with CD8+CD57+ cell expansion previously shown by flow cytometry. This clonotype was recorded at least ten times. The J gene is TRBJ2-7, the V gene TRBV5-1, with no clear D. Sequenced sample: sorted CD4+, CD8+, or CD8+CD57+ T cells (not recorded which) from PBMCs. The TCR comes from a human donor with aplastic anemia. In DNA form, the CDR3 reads TGCGCCAGCAGCTTTAGGTCTATCTACGAGCAGTACTTC. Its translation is CASSFRSIYEQYF.